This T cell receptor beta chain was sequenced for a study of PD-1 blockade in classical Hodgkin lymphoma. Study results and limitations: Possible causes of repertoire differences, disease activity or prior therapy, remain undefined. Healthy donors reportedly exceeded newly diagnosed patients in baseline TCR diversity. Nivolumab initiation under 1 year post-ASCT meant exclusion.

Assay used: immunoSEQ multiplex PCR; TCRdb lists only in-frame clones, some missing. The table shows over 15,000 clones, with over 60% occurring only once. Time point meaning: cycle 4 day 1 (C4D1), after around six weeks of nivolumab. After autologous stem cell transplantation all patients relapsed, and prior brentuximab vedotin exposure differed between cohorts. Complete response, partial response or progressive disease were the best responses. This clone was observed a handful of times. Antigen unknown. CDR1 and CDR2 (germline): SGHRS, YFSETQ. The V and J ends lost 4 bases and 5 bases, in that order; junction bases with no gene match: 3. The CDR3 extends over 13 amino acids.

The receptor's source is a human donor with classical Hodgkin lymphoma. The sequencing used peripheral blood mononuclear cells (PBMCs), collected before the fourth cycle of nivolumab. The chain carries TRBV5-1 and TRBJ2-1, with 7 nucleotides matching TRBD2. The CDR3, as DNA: TGCGCCAGCAGCCCGGGACTAAACAATGAGCAGTTCTTC. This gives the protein CASSPGLNNEQFF.